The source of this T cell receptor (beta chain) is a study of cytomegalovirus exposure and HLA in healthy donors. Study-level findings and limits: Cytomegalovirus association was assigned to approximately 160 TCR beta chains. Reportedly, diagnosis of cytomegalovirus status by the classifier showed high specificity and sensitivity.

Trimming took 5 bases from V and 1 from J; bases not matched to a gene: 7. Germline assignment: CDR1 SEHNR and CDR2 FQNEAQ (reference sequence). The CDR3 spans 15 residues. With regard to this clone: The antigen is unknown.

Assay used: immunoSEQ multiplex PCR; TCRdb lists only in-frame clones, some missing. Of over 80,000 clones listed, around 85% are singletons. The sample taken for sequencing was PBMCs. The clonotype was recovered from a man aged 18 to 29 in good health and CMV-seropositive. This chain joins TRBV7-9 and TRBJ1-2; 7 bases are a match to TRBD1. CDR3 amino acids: CASSGGQEFNYGYTF. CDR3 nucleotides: TGTGCCAGCAGCGGTGGACAGGAGTTTAACTATGGCTACACCTTC.